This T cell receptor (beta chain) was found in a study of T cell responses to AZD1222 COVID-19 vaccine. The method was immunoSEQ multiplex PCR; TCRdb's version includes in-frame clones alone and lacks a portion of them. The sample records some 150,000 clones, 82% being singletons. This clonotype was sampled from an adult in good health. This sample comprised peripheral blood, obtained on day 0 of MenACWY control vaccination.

The CDR3 loop is CASSSSGVYEQYF. CDR3 coding DNA: TGTGCCAGCAGTTCTAGCGGGGTCTACGAGCAGTACTTC. The J gene is TRBJ2-7, the V gene TRBV2; 9 bases fit TRBD2. CDR1 is SNHLY, CDR2 FYNNEI, per germline. Trimming at V came to 5 bases and at J to 3 bases, leaving 2 bases not matched to a gene. The length of the CDR3 is 13 residues.